This T cell receptor beta chain derives from a study of CD8 T cell repertoires and HIV-1 epitope variants (dated by TCRdb to the early 2020s). Turning to the overall study: T cells were stimulated in separate culture wells with each of twenty-five peptides representing autologous and known Gag and Nef epitope variants. A CMV, EBV and flu peptide pool, the Ebola AY9 epitope as negative control, and a no-peptide well were included as control conditions. The epitopes tested covered three Gag epitope families plus Nef HW9 and YT9. T cells were enriched using the EasySep Human T Cell Enrichment Kit and were co-cultured with equal numbers of autologous T cell-negative cells serving as antigen-presenting cells. For 10 days the cultures were kept in IMDM with gentamicin, and on days 3 and 7 half of the media was changed with IL-2, IL-7 and IL-15 added. A 1M T cell aliquot was kept as an uncultured baseline condition, separate from the approximately 80 T cell cultures. A total of some 84 T cell cultures were run, with each culture condition done in triplicate except for one peptide, which was done in duplicate. Study-wide findings and limitations: Only TCR beta chains were identified by the assay, and proliferation to antigen, not T cell function or cytokine profile, was indicated. Of the nine antigen-specific TCR beta clonotypes identified, six appeared cross-reactive for autologous or known escape epitope variants. Several clonotypes recognized the Nef KF9 family and one the HW9 family, with no responses to the TAALDMSHF plasma variant.

A remark on this clone: Its antigen remains undetermined. No much larger clone exists at a distance of one base, and base qualities are not known.

The EasySep Human CD8+ T Cell Enrichment Kit was used on day 10 to isolate CD8+ T cells from every culture. Relative to germline, V is missing 2 bases and J is missing 3 bases, with 3 bases of the junction outside any gene match. Reading from cysteine to phenylalanine, the CDR3 counts 14 amino acids. Of the read, only the CDR3 DNA is kept; its 42 bases are in frame from base 1. Per the germline V gene, MNHEY is the CDR1 and SVGAGI is the CDR2. The immunoSEQ platform was used to sequence TCR beta CDR3 regions at survey depth. The QIAamp DNA micro kit was used to extract genomic DNA from every cultured and uncultured CD8+ T cell population. The authors' analysis ran thus. Samples with under 5,000 productive reads were excluded, and this exclusion removed about 7% of the roughly 80 HIV peptide-stimulated cultures. A MANAFEST web app trimmed sequences to CDR3 and removed nonproductive sequences, CDR3s under 5 amino acids, and those not starting C or ending F/W. Antigen-specific clonotypes had to expand in at least 2 of 3 replicates versus no-peptide control at FDR 0.01, only within one epitope family. Specific clonotypes also needed at least fivefold higher frequency than in wells stimulated with peptides from other epitope families. The table was pulled from immuneACCESS by TCRdb, which kept in-frame rearrangements only. Such tables lose some clones; where checked, under half of the loss comes from unresolved V genes, and the rest has no known cause. The D gene and trimming were derived from the DNA, and the V and J assignments and clone size from that table. This sample is represented by approximately 5,200 clones; about 63% of them were singletons. Approximately 42% of the sample comes from the top ten.

Here the chain combines TRBV6-5 and TRBJ2-5, and 7 junctional nucleotides match TRBD2. The receptor was derived from a male donor with HIV. Sequenced material: cultured CD8+ T cells derived from PBMCs. In nucleotides, the sequence is TGTGCCAGCAGTTACGCGGGAGCGAAAGAGACCCAGTACTTC. Its translation reads: CASSYAGAKETQYF.